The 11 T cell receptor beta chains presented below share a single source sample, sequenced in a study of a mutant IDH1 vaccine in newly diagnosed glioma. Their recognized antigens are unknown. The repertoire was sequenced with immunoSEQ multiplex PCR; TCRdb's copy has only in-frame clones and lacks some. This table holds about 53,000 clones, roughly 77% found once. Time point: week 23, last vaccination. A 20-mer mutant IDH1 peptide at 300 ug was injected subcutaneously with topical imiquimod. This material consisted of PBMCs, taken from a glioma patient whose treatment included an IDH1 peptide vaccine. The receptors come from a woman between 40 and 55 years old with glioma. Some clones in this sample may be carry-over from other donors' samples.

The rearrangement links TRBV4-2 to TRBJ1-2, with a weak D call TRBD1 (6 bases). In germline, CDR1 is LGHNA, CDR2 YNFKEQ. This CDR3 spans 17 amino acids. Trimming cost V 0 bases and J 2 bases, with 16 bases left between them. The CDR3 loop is CASSQDLGGAGNYGYTF. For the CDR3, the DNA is TGTGCCAGCAGCCAAGATCTCGGGGGGGCAGGGAACTATGGCTACACCTTC.

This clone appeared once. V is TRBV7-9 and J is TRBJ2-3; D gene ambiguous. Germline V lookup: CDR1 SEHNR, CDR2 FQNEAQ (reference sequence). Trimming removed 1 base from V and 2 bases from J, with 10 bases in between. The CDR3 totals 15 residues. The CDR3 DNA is TGTGCCAGCAGCTTAGAGGACCGCTCCACAGATACGCAGTATTTT. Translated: CASSLEDRSTDTQYF.

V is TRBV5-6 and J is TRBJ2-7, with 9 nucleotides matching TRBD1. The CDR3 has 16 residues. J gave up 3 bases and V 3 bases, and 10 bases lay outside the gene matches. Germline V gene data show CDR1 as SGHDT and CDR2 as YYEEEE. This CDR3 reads CASSYYRGQGIYEQYF. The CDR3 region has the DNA TGTGCCAGCAGCTATTATCGAGGACAGGGGATCTACGAGCAGTACTTC.

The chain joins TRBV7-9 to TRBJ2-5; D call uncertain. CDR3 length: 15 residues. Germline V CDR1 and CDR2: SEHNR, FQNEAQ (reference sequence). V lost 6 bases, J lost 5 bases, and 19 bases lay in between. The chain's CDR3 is CASSSSWPQEETQYF. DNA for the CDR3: TGTGCCAGCAGTTCCAGCTGGCCACAAGAGGAGACCCAGTACTTC.

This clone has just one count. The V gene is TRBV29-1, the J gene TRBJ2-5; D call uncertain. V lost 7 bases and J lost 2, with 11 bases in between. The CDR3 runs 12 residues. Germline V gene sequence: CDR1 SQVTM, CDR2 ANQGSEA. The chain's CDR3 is CSGQRMQETQYF. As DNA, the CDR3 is TGCAGCGGCCAACGAATGCAAGAGACCCAGTACTTC.

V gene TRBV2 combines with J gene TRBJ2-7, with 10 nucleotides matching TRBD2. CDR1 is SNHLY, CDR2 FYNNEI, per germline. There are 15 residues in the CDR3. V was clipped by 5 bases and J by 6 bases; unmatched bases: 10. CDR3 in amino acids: CASSPSGGMLGEQYF. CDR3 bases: TGTGCCAGCAGTCCTAGCGGGGGTATGCTGGGCGAGCAGTACTTC.

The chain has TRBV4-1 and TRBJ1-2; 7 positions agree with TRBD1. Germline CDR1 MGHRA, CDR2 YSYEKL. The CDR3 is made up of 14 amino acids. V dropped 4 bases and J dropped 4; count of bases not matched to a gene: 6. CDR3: CASSPQQGTYGYTF. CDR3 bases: TGCGCCAGCAGCCCTCAACAGGGGACCTATGGCTACACCTTC.

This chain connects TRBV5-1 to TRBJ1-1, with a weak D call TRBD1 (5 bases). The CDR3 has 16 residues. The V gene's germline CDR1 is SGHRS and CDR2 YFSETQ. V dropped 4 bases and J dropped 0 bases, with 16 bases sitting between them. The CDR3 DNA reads TGCGCCAGCAGCCTCACCGCAGGGTTCATGAACACTGAAGCTTTCTTT. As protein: CASSLTAGFMNTEAFF.

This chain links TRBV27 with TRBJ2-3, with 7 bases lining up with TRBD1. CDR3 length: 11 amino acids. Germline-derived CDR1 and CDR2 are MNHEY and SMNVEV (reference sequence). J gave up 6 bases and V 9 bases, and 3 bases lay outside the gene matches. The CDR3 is CASSRGDTQYF. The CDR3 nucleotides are TGTGCCAGTTCCAGGGGGGATACGCAGTATTTT.

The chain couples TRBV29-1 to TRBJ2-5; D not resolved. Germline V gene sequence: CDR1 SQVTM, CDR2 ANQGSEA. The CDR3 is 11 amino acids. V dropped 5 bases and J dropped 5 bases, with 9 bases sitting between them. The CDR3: CSVLIGETQYF. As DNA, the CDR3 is TGCAGCGTTCTCATAGGCGAGACCCAGTACTTC.

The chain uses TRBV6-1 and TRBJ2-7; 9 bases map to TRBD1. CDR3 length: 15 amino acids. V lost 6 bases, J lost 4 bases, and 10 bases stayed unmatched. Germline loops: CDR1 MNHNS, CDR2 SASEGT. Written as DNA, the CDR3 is TGTGCCAGCAGAAAAAGCGGGACAGGGTTATACGAGCAGTACTTC. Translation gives CASRKSGTGLYEQYF.